The sequence of this TCR beta chain was determined in a study of blood T cell repertoires in COVID-19. Overall study context: Donors in the United States, Italy and Spain gave samples during acute or convalescent COVID-19. PBMCs, B-cell-depleted T cells, or T cells were the source of the cDNA or gDNA that made up the material.

Germline CDR1 MNHNS, CDR2 SASEGT. The CDR3 consists of 17 residues. With 0 bases clipped from V and 6 bases from J, the junction kept 10 bases outside the gene matches. The data were produced by immunoSEQ multiplex PCR, yet TCRdb's version contains in-frame clones alone and is incomplete. The table shows roughly 340,000 clones, with 89% occurring only once. The sequence was collected from a woman aged 25 to 45 with COVID-19, enrolled during active disease. The chain is built from TRBV6-1 and TRBJ2-3, with TRBD2 matching over 9 bases. The specimen sequenced was peripheral blood. CDR3 loop: CASSEAILGTSSDTQYF. The CDR3 region has the DNA TGTGCCAGCAGTGAAGCGATTCTGGGGACTAGCAGCGATACGCAGTATTTT.